This paragraph reports one T cell receptor (beta chain). The specificity of this receptor is unknown. Base qualities are not recorded, but no much larger clone differs from it by a single base. TCRbeta CDR3 regions were amplified from genomic DNA using the immunoSEQ Assay, a bias-controlled multiplex PCR. The authors' analysis ran thus. Within the assay, amplification of reference gene primers was used to estimate how many nucleated cells each sample contained. To quantify the absolute abundance of each unique TCRbeta CDR3 rearrangement, sequence reads were collapsed and filtered. Productive Simpson clonality was computed per sample as the square root of Simpson's diversity index over productive rearrangements. Not all clones reach the TCRdb copy of this immuneACCESS table, which keeps in-frame sequences only. Checked studies attribute under half of the gap to unresolved V genes and leave the rest unexplained. V, J and clone size are those of that table, while D and trimming were read from the DNA. In this sample the table shows about 220,000 clones, almost 85% of which occur a single time. Jointly, the top ten make up about 2.5% of the sample.

One collaborating source in Seattle enrolled patients while the patients were actively infected and followed the patients over time throughout the course of disease. The collaborating institutions used their own protocols to collect whole blood in K2EDTA tubes. For TCRbeta analysis, collaborator samples were shipped as frozen whole blood, as isolated PBMCs, or as DNA extracted from either sample type. This record belongs to a study of blood T cell repertoires in COVID-19 (dated by TCRdb to 2018 to 2020). For the study in its entirety: Collaborator samples came from the United States, Italy and Spain and covered acute and convalescent phases of COVID-19. The prospective study material was composed of cDNA or gDNA derived from T cells, B-cell-depleted T cells, or PBMCs. Where HLA class I and class II types were available, the types were taken from metadata supplied by the sample provider, not from assay-based typing. The repertoires were released in a freely available public database meant as a resource for research on the immune response to SARS-CoV-2. Deeply sampled blood TCRbeta repertoires from subjects exposed to, actively infected with, or recovered from COVID-19 were included in the dataset. The samples were drawn from the first 160 participants of the ongoing ImmuneRACE study and from 1,254 subjects provided by 6 global collaborators. The sample metadata nearly always contained a de-identified subject ID, COVID-19 status, age in years and sex.

Results and caveats for the whole study, not just this receptor: Clinical and demographic metadata were provided uncurated, with the amount varying by source and participant.

The TCR originated in a woman between 65 and 79 years old with COVID-19, enrolled during active disease. The sequencing input was peripheral blood.

Here is the DNA: TGTGCCAGTACCCCTCGGGGGGCCTGGAATCAGCCCCAGCATTTT. It codes for CASTPRGAWNQPQHF. The chain is encoded by TRBV19 joined to TRBJ1-5; matching of 6 bases hints at TRBD1 as the D gene. The CDR3 holds 15 amino acids from the cysteine to the phenylalanine. Only CDR3 DNA remains: 45 bases, in frame from the first base. V gives up 7 bases and J gives up 4 bases, and the segment between their germline ends measures 17 bases. As encoded in the germline V gene (reference sequence), CDR1 is LNHDA while CDR2 is SQIVND.